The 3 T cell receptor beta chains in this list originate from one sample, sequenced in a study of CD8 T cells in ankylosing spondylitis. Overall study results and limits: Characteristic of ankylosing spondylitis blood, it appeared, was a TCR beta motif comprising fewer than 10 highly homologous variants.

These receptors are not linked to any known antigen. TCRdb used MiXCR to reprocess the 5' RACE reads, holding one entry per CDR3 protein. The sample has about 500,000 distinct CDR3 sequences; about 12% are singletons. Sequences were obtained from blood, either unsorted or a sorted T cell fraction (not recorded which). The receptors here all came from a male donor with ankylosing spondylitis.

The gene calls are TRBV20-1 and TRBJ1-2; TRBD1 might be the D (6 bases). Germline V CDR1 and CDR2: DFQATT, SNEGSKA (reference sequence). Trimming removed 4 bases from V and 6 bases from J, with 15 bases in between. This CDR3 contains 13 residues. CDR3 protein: CSATRTGYDGYTF. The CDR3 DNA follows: TGCAGTGCTACCCGTACAGGGTACGATGGCTACACCTTC.

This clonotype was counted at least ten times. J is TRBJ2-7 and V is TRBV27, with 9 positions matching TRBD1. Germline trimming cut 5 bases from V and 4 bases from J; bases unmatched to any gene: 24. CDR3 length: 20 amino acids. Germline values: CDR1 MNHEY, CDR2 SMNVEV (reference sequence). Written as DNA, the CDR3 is TGTGCCAGCAGTGGAACCCTGACAGGGGGATCGTCCGGAAACCCTTACGAGCAGTACTTC. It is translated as CASSGTLTGGSSGNPYEQYF.

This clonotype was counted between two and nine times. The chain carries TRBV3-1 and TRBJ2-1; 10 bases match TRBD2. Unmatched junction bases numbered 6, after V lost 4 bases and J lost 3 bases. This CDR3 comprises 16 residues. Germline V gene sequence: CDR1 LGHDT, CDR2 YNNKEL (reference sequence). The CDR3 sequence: CASSPLTSGVYNEQFF. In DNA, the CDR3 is TGTGCCAGCAGCCCTCTAACTAGCGGGGTCTACAATGAGCAGTTCTTC.